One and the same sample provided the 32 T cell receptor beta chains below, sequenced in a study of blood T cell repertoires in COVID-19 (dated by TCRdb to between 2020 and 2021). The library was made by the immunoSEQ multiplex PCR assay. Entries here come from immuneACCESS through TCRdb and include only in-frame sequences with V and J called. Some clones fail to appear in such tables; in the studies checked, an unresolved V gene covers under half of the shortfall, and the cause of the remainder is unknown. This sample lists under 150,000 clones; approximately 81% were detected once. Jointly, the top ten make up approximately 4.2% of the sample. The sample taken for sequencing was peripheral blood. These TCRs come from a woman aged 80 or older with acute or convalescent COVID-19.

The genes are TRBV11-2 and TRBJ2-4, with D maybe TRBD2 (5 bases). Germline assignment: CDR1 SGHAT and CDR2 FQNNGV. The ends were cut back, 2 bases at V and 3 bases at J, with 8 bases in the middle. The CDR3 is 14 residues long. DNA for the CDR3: TGTGCCAGCAGCTTACCTCGGGGCAAAAACATTCAGTACTTC. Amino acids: CASSLPRGKNIQYF.

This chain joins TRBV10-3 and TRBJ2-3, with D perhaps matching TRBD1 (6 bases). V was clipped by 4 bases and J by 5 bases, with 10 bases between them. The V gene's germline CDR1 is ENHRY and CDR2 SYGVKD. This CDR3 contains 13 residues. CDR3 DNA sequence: TGTGCCATCAGTGCCACAGGGAAAGATACGCAGTATTTT. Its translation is CAISATGKDTQYF.

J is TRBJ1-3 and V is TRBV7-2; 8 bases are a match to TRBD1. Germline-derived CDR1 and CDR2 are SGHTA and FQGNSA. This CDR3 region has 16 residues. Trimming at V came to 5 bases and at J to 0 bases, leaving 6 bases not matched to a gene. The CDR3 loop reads CASSVGQGRSGNTIYF. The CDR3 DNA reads TGTGCCAGCAGCGTCGGACAGGGTCGCTCTGGAAACACCATATATTTT.

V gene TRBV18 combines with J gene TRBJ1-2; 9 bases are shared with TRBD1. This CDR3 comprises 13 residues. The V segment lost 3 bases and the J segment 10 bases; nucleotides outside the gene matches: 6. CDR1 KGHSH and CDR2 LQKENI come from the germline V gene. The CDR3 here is CASSPGTGNLYTF. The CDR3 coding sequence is TGTGCCAGCTCACCCGGGACAGGGAATCTCTACACCTTC.

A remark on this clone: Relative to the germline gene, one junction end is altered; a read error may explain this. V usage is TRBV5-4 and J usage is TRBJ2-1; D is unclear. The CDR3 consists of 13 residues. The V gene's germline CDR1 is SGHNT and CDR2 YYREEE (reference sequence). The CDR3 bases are TGTGCCAGCAACTTGAATCAGAACAATGAGCAGTTCTTC. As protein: CASNLNQNNEQFF. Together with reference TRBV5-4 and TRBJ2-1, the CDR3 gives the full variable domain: ETGVTQSPTHLIKTRGQQVTLRCSSQSGHNTVSWYQQALGQGPQFIFQYYREEENGRGNFPPRFSGLQFPNYSSELNVNALELDDSALYLCASNLNQNNEQFFGPGTRLTVL.

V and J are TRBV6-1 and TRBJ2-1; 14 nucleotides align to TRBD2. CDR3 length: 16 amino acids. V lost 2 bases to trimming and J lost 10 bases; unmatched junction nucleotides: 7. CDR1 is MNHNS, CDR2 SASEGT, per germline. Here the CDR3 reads CASSERGTSGGSEQFF. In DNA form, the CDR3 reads TGTGCCAGCAGTGAAAGGGGGACTAGCGGGGGTTCCGAGCAGTTCTTC.

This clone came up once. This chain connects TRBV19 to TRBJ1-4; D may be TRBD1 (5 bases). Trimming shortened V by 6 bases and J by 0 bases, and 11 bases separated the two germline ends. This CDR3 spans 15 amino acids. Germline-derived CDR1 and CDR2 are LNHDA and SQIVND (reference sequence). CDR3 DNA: TGTGCCAGTAGCTTTTCGACAGCAACTAATGAAAAACTGTTTTTT. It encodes CASSFSTATNEKLFF.

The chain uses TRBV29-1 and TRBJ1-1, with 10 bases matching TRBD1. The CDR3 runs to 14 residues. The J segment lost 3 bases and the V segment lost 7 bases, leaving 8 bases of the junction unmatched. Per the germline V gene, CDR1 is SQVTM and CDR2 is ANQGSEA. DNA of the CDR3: TGCAGCGCCAACACCGGGACAGGGGACACTGAAGCTTTCTTT. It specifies CSANTGTGDTEAFF.

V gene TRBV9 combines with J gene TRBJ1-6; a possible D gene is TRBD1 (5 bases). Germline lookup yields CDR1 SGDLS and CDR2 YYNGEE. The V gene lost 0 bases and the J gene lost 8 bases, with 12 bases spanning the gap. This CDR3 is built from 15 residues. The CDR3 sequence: CASSVGGRADSPLHF. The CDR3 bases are TGTGCCAGCAGCGTAGGCGGCAGGGCCGATTCACCCCTCCACTTT.

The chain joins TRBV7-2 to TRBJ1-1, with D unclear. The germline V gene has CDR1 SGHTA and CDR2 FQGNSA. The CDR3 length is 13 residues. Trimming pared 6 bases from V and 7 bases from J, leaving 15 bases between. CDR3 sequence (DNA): TGTGCCAGCAGTCTACGGGATACCATTGAAGCTTTCTTT. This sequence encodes CASSLRDTIEAFF.

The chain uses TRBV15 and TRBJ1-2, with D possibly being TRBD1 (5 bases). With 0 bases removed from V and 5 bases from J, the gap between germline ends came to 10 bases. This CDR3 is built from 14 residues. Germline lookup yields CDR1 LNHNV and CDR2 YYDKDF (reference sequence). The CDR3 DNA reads TGTGCCACCAGCAGAGAGGAGACAGCATATGGCTACACCTTC. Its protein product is CATSREETAYGYTF.

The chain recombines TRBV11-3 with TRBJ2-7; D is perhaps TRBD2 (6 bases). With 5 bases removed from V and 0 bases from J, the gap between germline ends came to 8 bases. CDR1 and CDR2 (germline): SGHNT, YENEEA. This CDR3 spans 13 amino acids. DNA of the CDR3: TGTGCCAGCAGCCGGGACTCCTCCTACGAGCAGTACTTC. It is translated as CASSRDSSYEQYF.

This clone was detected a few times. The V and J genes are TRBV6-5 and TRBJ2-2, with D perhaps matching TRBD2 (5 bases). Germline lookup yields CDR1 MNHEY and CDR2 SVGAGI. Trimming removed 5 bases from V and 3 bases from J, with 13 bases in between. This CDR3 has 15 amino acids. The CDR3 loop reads CASSPRTSYTGELFF. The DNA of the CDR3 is TGTGCCAGCAGTCCGCGGACTTCTTACACCGGGGAGCTGTTTTTT.

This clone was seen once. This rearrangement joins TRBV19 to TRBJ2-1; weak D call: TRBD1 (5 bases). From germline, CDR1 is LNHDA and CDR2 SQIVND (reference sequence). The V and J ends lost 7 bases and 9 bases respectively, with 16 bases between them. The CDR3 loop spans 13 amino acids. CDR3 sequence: CASIGQGFGEQFF. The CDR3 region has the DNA TGTGCCAGTATTGGGCAGGGCTTCGGTGAGCAGTTCTTC.

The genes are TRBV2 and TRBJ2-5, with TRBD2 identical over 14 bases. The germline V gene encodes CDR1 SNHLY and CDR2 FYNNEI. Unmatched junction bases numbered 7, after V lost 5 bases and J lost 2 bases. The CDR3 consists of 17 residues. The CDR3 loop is CASSSTSGGAWQETQYF. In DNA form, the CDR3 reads TGTGCCAGCAGTTCGACTAGCGGGGGGGCTTGGCAAGAGACCCAGTACTTC.

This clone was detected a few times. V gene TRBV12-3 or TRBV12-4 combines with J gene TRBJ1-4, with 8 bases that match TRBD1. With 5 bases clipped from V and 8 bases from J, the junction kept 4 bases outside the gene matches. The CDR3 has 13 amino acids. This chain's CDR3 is CASSQGAWEKLFF. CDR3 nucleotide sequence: TGTGCCAGCAGTCAGGGGGCTTGGGAAAAACTGTTTTTT.

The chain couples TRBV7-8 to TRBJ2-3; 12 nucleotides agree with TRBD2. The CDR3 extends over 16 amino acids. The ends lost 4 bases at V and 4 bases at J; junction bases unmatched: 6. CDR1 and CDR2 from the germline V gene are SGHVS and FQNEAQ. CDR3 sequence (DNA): TGTGCCAGCAGCTCAACCCGGACTAGCGGGGCAGATACGCAGTATTTT. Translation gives CASSSTRTSGADTQYF.

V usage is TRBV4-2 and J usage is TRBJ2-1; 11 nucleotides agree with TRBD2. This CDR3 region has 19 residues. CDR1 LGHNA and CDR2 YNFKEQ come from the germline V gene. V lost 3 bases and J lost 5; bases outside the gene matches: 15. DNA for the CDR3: TGTGCCAGCAGCCAGACCGGGACTAGCGGAGTAGGGGTGAACAATGAGCAGTTCTTC. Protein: CASSQTGTSGVGVNNEQFF.

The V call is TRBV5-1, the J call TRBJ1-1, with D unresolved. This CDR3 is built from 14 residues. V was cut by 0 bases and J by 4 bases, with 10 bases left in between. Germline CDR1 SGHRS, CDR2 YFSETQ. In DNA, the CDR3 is TGCGCCAGCAGCTTGGGAAGCGAGGGCACTGAAGCTTTCTTT. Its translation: CASSLGSEGTEAFF.

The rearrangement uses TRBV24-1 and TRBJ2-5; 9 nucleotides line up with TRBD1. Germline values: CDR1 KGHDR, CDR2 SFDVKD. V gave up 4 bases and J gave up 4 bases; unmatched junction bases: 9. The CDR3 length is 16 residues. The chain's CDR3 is CATSDPSGQGLETQYF. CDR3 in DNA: TGTGCCACCAGTGACCCATCGGGACAGGGCCTAGAGACCCAGTACTTC.

CDR3 in amino acids: CASSEGRQITGELFF. For the CDR3, the DNA is TGTGCCAGCAGTGAAGGGAGACAGATCACCGGGGAGCTGTTTTTT. The chain carries TRBV6-1 and TRBJ2-2, with D perhaps TRBD1 (5 bases). CDR3 length: 15 amino acids. Trimming left V 1 base short and J 4 bases short, with 10 bases between. From germline, CDR1 is MNHNS and CDR2 SASEGT.

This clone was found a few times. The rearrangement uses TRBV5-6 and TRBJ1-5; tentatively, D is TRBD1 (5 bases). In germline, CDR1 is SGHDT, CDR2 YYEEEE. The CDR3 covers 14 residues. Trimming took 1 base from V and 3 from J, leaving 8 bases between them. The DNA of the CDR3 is TGTGCCAGCAGCTTGTCAGGGTCCAATCAGCCCCAGCATTTT. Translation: CASSLSGSNQPQHF.

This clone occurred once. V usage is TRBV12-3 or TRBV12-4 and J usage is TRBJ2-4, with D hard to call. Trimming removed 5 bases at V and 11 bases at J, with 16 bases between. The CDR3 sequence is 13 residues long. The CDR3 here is CASSRDSGLLQYF. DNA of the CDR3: TGTGCCAGCAGTCGCGACTCCGGCTTGCTTCAGTACTTC.

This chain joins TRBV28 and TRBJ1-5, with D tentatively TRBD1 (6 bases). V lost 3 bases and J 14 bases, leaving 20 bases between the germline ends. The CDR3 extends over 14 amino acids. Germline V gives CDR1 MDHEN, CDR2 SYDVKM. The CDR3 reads CASSLAQVGGEKHF. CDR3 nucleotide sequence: TGTGCCAGCAGTTTGGCCCAGGTAGGGGGGGAGAAGCATTTT.

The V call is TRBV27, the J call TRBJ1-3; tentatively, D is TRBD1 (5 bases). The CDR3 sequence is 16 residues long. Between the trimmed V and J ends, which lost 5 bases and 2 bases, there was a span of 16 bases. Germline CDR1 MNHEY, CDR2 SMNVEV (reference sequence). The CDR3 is CASSISGYPAGNTIYF. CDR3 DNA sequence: TGTGCCAGCAGTATTTCAGGGTATCCGGCTGGAAACACCATATATTTT.

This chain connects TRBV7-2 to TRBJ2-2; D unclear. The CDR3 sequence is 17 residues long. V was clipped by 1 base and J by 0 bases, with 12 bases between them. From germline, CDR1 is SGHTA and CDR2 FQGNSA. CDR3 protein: CASSLGRRGANTGELFF. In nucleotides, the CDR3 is TGTGCCAGCAGCTTAGGACGGCGAGGCGCGAACACCGGGGAGCTGTTTTTT.

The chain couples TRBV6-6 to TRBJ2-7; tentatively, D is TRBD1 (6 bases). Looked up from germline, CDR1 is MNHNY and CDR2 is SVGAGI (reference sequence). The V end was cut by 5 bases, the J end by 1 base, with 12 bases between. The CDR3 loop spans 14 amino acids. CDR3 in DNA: TGTGCCAGCAGTAGCTGGGACAATTCCTACGAGCAGTACTTC. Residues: CASSSWDNSYEQYF.

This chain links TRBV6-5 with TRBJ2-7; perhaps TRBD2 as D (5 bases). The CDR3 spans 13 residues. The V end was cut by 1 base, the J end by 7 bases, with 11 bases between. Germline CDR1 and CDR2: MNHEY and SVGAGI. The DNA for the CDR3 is TGTGCCAGCAGTTACTTCCAAGGAGGAGAGCAGTACTTC. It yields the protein CASSYFQGGEQYF.

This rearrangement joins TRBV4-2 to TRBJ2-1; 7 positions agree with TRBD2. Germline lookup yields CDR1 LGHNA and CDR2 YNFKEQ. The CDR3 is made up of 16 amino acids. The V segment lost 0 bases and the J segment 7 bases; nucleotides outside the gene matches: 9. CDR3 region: CASSQDSGRAGNEQFF. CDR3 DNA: TGTGCCAGCAGCCAAGATTCGGGGAGGGCCGGTAATGAGCAGTTCTTC.

DNA of the CDR3: TGTGCCAGCAGCTTAGGACAGGGAGTTGTGAATGAGCAGTTCTTC. Amino acids: CASSLGQGVVNEQFF. The genes are TRBV7-6 and TRBJ2-1, with 7 nucleotides matching TRBD1. The V gene's germline CDR1 is SGHVS and CDR2 FNYEAQ. This CDR3 region has 15 residues. V lost 1 base, J lost 7 bases, and 7 bases stayed unmatched.

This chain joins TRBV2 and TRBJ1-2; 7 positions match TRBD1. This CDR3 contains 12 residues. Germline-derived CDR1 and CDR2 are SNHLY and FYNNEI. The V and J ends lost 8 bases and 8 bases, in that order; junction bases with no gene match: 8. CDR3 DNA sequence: TGTGCCAGCGGCGAGACAGGGAGCGGCTACACCTTC. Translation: CASGETGSGYTF.

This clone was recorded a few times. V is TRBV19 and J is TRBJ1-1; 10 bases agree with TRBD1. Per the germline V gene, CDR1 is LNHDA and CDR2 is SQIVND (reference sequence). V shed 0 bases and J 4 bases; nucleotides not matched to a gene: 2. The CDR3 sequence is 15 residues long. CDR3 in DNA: TGTGCCAGTAGTATAGATGGGACAGGGGTCACTGAAGCTTTCTTT. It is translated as CASSIDGTGVTEAFF.